Following are 28 T cell receptor beta chains from one sample sequenced in a study of T cell responses to AZD1222 COVID-19 vaccine. This table comes from immunoSEQ multiplex PCR, and its TCRdb copy is limited to in-frame clones, with some not included. The table lists about 110,000 clones, approximately 90% of them singletons. Sequenced here: peripheral blood, sampled on day 0 of AZD1222 vaccination. The receptors come from an adult in good health.

The CDR3 spells CASSSYRVLLATNEKLFF. The CDR3 DNA follows: TGTGCCAGCAGTTCCTACAGGGTTCTCTTGGCAACTAATGAAAAACTGTTTTTT. The rearrangement joins TRBV28 to TRBJ1-4, with D possibly matching TRBD1 (6 bases). Germline assignment: CDR1 MDHEN and CDR2 SYDVKM. The CDR3 loop spans 18 amino acids. V gave up 4 bases and J gave up 0 bases, with 18 bases separating them.

This chain uses TRBV6-5 with TRBJ2-7; 7 nucleotides agree with TRBD1. The CDR3 has 13 amino acids. V shed 6 bases, J shed 2 bases, and the junction held 4 bases outside the gene matches. The germline V gene encodes CDR1 MNHEY and CDR2 SVGAGI. The CDR3 sequence: CASRTTGTYEQYF. The CDR3 bases are TGTGCCAGCAGAACGACAGGGACCTACGAGCAGTACTTC.

The rearrangement joins TRBV6-5 to TRBJ2-4; 7 nucleotides line up with TRBD2. The CDR3 length is 16 residues. The germline CDR1 and CDR2 sequences are MNHEY and SVGAGI. J gave up 7 bases and V 4 bases, and 13 bases lay outside the gene matches. CDR3 protein: CASSSPSGGGSNIQYF. CDR3 bases: TGTGCCAGCAGTTCCCCTAGCGGAGGTGGGAGCAACATTCAGTACTTC.

The chain has TRBV30 and TRBJ1-1; perhaps TRBD1 as D (6 bases). Germline-derived CDR1 and CDR2 are GTSNPN and SVGIG (reference sequence). The germline V and J ends were trimmed by 3 bases and 4 bases, with 12 bases remaining between them. The CDR3 sequence is 13 residues long. The CDR3 DNA reads as TGTGCCTGGAGAACTACAGGGAGCACTGAAGCTTTCTTT. Translation: CAWRTTGSTEAFF.

The V gene is TRBV28, the J gene TRBJ1-2; 12 bases agree with TRBD1. V lost 4 bases and J lost 8; bases outside the gene matches: 8. The CDR3 covers 15 residues. Germline V gene sequence: CDR1 MDHEN, CDR2 SYDVKM. CDR3 sequence reads: CASSSSGQGARGYTF. The DNA for the CDR3 is TGTGCCAGCAGTTCCTCGGGACAGGGGGCCCGAGGCTACACCTTC.

The chain has TRBV5-1 and TRBJ1-2, with D hard to call. Per germline, CDR1 SGHRS and CDR2 YFSETQ. This CDR3 contains 15 residues. Trimming removed 1 base from V and 4 bases from J, with 14 bases in between. The CDR3 DNA follows: TGCGCCAGCAGCTTGTTCGGGCCCCTTAGCTATGGCTACACCTTC. Its translation: CASSLFGPLSYGYTF.

J is TRBJ1-5 and V is TRBV5-6; TRBD1 matches at 8 bases. CDR1 and CDR2 from the germline V gene are SGHDT and YYEEEE. This CDR3 comprises 15 residues. Trimming took 1 base from V and 4 from J; bases not matched to a gene: 4. For the CDR3, the DNA is TGTGCCAGCAGCTTGAGGGACAGGCATAATCAGCCCCAGCATTTT. Its protein product is CASSLRDRHNQPQHF.

The gene calls are TRBV12-3 or TRBV12-4 and TRBJ2-7; possible D gene TRBD2, 5 bases. The CDR3 runs to 13 residues. Trimming removed 6 bases at V and 3 bases at J, with 12 bases between. CDR3: CASSKDWRYEQYF. CDR3 DNA: TGTGCCAGCAGCAAGGACTGGCGCTACGAGCAGTACTTC.

The rearrangement uses TRBV19 and TRBJ2-7; 9 bases agree with TRBD2. V dropped 6 bases and J dropped 2; count of bases not matched to a gene: 8. The CDR3 is made up of 15 amino acids. CDR1 and CDR2 from the germline V gene are LNHDA and SQIVND (reference sequence). CDR3 protein: CASRLLAGAPYEQYF. In DNA, the CDR3 is TGTGCCAGTAGACTCTTAGCGGGAGCACCCTACGAGCAGTACTTC.

V usage is TRBV13 and J usage is TRBJ2-1; D gene unclear. The CDR3 is 14 residues long. Trimming removed 4 bases at V and 2 bases at J, with 9 bases between. Germline V gene sequence: CDR1 PRHDT, CDR2 FYEKMQ (reference sequence). The CDR3 loop is CASSYGRTYNEQFF. For the CDR3, the DNA is TGTGCCAGCAGCTACGGACGGACCTACAATGAGCAGTTCTTC.

The V and J genes are TRBV10-1 and TRBJ2-1; D is unclear. The V and J ends lost 2 bases and 4 bases respectively, with 9 bases between them. This CDR3 is built from 14 residues. Germline loops: CDR1 WNHNN, CDR2 SYGVQD (reference sequence). The CDR3 bases are TGCGCCAGCAGTGAGCCCGGGTCGTACAATGAGCAGTTCTTC. This codes for CASSEPGSYNEQFF.

The chain has TRBV18 and TRBJ2-3; D may be TRBD2 (6 bases). The germline CDR1 and CDR2 sequences are KGHSH and LQKENI. V dropped 3 bases and J dropped 1 base, with 11 bases sitting between them. The CDR3 has 15 residues. DNA for the CDR3: TGTGCCAGCTCACCCCAGGCGGGGCGCACAGATACGCAGTATTTT. It translates to CASSPQAGRTDTQYF.

The chain links TRBV21-1 to TRBJ1-5; the table assigns TRBD1, which was not confirmed against the DNA. TRBV21-1 is a listed pseudogene. The CDR3 extends over 18 amino acids. The CDR3 is CASSKAVPGDSPNQPQHF. The CDR3, as DNA: TGTGCCAGCAGCAAAGCTGTCCCGGGGGACAGTCCCAATCAGCCCCAGCATTTT.

The chain combines TRBV2 with TRBJ2-3; D possibly corresponds to TRBD1 (5 bases). The CDR3 runs 12 residues. Trimming took off 3 bases at V and 4 bases at J, with 5 bases between the two ends. Germline CDR1 reads SNHLY; CDR2 reads FYNNEI. CDR3: CASSDRADTQYF. CDR3 coding DNA: TGTGCCAGCAGTGACAGGGCAGATACGCAGTATTTT.

The chain combines TRBV18 with TRBJ2-7; 9 nucleotides align to TRBD1. CDR1 is KGHSH and CDR2 is LQKENI in the germline V gene. V dropped 3 bases and J dropped 2; count of bases not matched to a gene: 5. CDR3 length: 15 amino acids. The CDR3 DNA sequence: TGTGCCAGCTCACCTGACAGGGGGGGGCCCTACGAGCAGTACTTC. Translating gives CASSPDRGGPYEQYF.

The CDR3 bases are TGCAGCGTTGAAGGGCATTACACTGAAGCTTTCTTT. It encodes CSVEGHYTEAFF. The chain carries TRBV29-1 and TRBJ1-1; D is unclear. In germline, CDR1 is SQVTM, CDR2 ANQGSEA. Trimming removed 1 base from V and 3 bases from J, with 6 bases in between. The CDR3 runs to 12 residues.

Points on this clone: Germline and junction disagree at one end, which may indicate a read error. The V gene is TRBV11-2, the J gene TRBJ1-4; TRBD1 matches 10 bases. In germline, CDR1 is SGHAT, CDR2 FQNNGV. The CDR3 consists of 15 residues. The CDR3 nucleotides are TGTACCAGCAGCCCGTTGACAGGGGGCTTTGGAAAACTGTTTTTT. It translates to CTSSPLTGGFGKLFF.

The chain has TRBV10-3 and TRBJ1-2; 9 positions match TRBD1. This CDR3 spans 13 amino acids. V lost 5 bases and J lost 5; bases outside the gene matches: 3. Per the germline V gene, CDR1 is ENHRY and CDR2 is SYGVKD. CDR3 residues: CAISRTGEYGYTF. The CDR3 bases are TGTGCCATCAGTCGGACAGGGGAGTATGGCTACACCTTC.

The chain uses TRBV20-1 and TRBJ2-1, with D hard to call. The V end was cut by 6 bases, the J end by 5 bases, with 8 bases between. The CDR3 extends over 11 amino acids. Germline V lookup: CDR1 DFQATT, CDR2 SNEGSKA (reference sequence). This CDR3 reads CSAQTNNEQFF. As DNA, the CDR3 is TGCAGTGCCCAGACGAACAATGAGCAGTTCTTC.

The V call is TRBV7-9, the J call TRBJ1-4; D unclear. This CDR3 has 12 residues. The V end was cut by 8 bases, the J end by 7 bases, with 11 bases between. CDR1 is SEHNR, CDR2 FQNEAQ, per germline (reference sequence). Written as DNA, the CDR3 is TGTGCCAGCGTGTGGGGAGGTGAAAAACTGTTTTTT. It specifies CASVWGGEKLFF.

The J gene is TRBJ1-3, the V gene TRBV10-2; 7 bases match TRBD1. Germline CDR1 WSHSY, CDR2 SAAADI. V lost 5 bases to trimming and J lost 2 bases; unmatched junction nucleotides: 6. The CDR3 is 15 amino acids. The CDR3 sequence: CASSKTGAAGNTIYF. The CDR3 DNA sequence: TGCGCCAGCAGTAAAACAGGGGCTGCTGGAAACACCATATATTTT.

The chain couples TRBV15 to TRBJ1-5; 9 bases are shared with TRBD1. The CDR3 loop spans 13 amino acids. From germline, CDR1 is LNHNV and CDR2 YYDKDF (reference sequence). Trimming at V came to 9 bases and at J to 4 bases, leaving 4 bases not matched to a gene. The CDR3 protein is CATDDRGNQPQHF. CDR3 in DNA: TGTGCCACAGATGACAGGGGGAATCAGCCCCAGCATTTT.

The genes are TRBV7-8 and TRBJ1-5; TRBD1 might be the D (5 bases). The CDR3 sequence is 13 residues long. Per germline, CDR1 SGHVS and CDR2 FQNEAQ. The ends were cut back, 1 base at V and 7 bases at J, with 8 bases in the middle. The CDR3 bases are TGTGCCAGCAGCTTAGACAGGCTGCAGCCCCAGCATTTT. It is translated as CASSLDRLQPQHF.

The V and J genes are TRBV7-2 and TRBJ2-1, with D perhaps being TRBD1 or TRBD2 (5 bases each). CDR3 length: 12 amino acids. Trimming pared 3 bases from V and 11 bases from J, leaving 11 bases between. Germline V gene sequence: CDR1 SGHTA, CDR2 FQGNSA. CDR3 in DNA: TGTGCCAGCAGCTTCATCGGGACCCAGCAGTTCTTC. This gives the protein CASSFIGTQQFF.

The V and J genes are TRBV4-1 and TRBJ2-2; no clear D. Germline assignment: CDR1 MGHRA and CDR2 YSYEKL. Trimming stripped 2 bases from V and 7 bases from J, with 8 bases between. The CDR3 is 13 residues long. CDR3 residues: CASSQWSIGELFF. The CDR3 coding sequence is TGCGCCAGCAGCCAATGGTCTATCGGGGAGCTGTTTTTT.

The chain joins TRBV2 to TRBJ2-1; 10 nucleotides match TRBD2. Germline CDR1 SNHLY, CDR2 FYNNEI. V lost 7 bases, J lost 5 bases, and 5 bases stayed unmatched. This CDR3 region has 14 residues. CDR3 amino acids: CASNQAGGHNEQFF. For the CDR3, the DNA is TGTGCCAGCAACCAAGCGGGGGGGCACAATGAGCAGTTCTTC.

The chain combines TRBV6-5 with TRBJ1-6; 9 nucleotides agree with TRBD1. The CDR3 has 14 residues. With V trimmed by 6 bases and J by 7 bases, 4 bases remained unmatched. Germline V lookup: CDR1 MNHEY, CDR2 SVGAGI. Here the CDR3 reads CASRTGTGNSPLHF. The CDR3 DNA sequence: TGTGCCAGCAGGACCGGGACAGGGAATTCACCCCTCCACTTT.

This rearrangement joins TRBV24-1 to TRBJ2-7; 11 nucleotides match TRBD2. Germline V CDR1 and CDR2: KGHDR, SFDVKD. The junction had 3 bases not matched to a gene; V was cut back by 6 bases and J by 0 bases. The CDR3 spans 15 residues. This chain's CDR3 is CATSPTSGNSYEQYF. The CDR3 DNA follows: TGTGCCACCAGTCCGACTAGCGGGAACTCCTACGAGCAGTACTTC.